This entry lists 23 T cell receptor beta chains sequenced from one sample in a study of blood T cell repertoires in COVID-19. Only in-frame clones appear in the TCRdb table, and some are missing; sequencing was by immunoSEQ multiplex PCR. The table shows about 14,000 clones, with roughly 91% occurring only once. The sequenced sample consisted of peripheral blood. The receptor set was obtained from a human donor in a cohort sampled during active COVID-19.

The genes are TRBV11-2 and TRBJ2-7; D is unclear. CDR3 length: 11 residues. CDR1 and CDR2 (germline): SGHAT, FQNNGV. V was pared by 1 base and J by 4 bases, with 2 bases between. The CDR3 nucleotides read TGTGCCAGCAGCTTAGCTTACGAGCAGTACTTC. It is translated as CASSLAYEQYF.

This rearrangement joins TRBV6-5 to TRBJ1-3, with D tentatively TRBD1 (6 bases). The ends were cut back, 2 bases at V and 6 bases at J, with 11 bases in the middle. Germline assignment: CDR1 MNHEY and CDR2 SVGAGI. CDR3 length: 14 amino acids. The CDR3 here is CASSYGSGVNTIYF. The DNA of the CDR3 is TGTGCCAGCAGTTACGGTTCAGGGGTAAACACCATATATTTT.

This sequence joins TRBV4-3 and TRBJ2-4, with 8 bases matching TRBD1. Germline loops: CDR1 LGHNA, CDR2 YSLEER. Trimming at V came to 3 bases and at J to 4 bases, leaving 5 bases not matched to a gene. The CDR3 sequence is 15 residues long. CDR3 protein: CASSHAGGSKNIQYF. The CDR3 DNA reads TGCGCCAGCAGCCATGCAGGGGGCTCTAAAAACATTCAGTACTTC.

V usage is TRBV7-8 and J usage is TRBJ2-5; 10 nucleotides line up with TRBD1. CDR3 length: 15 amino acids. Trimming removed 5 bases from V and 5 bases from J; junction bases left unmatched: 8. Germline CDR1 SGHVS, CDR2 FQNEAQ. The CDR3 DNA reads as TGTGCCAGCAGCCAACGGGACAGGGGCGCGGAGACCCAGTACTTC. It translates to CASSQRDRGAETQYF.

The CDR3: CASSTGLAWEQYF. In DNA, the CDR3 is TGCGCCAGCAGCACCGGACTAGCGTGGGAGCAGTACTTC. The chain employs TRBV5-1 and TRBJ2-7; 9 bases map to TRBD2. This CDR3 spans 13 amino acids. Germline-derived CDR1 and CDR2 are SGHRS and YFSETQ. V lost 4 bases, J lost 7 bases, and 6 bases stayed unmatched.

CDR3 DNA: TGCGCCAGCAGCCGACTAGCGGGAGGTCTGGGCAATGAGCAGTTCTTC. Protein sequence: CASSRLAGGLGNEQFF. This rearrangement joins TRBV10-1 to TRBJ2-1; 13 bases map to TRBD2. Unmatched junction bases numbered 8, after V lost 6 bases and J lost 6 bases. The CDR3 runs to 16 residues. Germline CDR1 is WNHNN and CDR2 is SYGVQD (reference sequence).

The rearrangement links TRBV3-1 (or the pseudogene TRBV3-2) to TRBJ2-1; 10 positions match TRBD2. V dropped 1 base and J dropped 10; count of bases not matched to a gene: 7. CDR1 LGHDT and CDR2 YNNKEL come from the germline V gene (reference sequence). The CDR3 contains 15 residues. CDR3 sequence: CASSQGLAGAQEQFF. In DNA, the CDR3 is TGTGCCAGCAGCCAAGGTCTAGCGGGGGCTCAGGAGCAGTTCTTC.

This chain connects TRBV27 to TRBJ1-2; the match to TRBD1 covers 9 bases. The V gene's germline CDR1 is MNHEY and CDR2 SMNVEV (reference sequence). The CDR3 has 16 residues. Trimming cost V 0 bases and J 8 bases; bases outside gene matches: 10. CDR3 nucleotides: TGTGCCAGCAGTTTATCGGGGACAGGGTTGGAGGGGGGCTACACCTTC. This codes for CASSLSGTGLEGGYTF.

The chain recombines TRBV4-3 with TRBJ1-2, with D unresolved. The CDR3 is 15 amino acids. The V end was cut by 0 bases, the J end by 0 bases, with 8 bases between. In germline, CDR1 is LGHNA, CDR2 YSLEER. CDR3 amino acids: CASSQDLPANYGYTF. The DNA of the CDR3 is TGCGCCAGCAGCCAAGACCTTCCAGCTAACTATGGCTACACCTTC.

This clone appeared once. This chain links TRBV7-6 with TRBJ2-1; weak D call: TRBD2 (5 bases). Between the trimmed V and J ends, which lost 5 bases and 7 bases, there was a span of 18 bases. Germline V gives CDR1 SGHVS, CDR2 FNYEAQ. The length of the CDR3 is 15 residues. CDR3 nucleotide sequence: TGTGCCAGCAGCCTCGACTATTCCGTCACGAATGAGCAGTTCTTC. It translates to CASSLDYSVTNEQFF. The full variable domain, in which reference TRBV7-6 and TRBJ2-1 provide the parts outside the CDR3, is GAGVSQSPRYKVTKRGQDVALRCDPISGHVSLYWYRQALGQGPEFLTYFNYEAQQDKSGLPNDRFSAERPEGSISTLTIQRTEQRDSAMYRCASSLDYSVTNEQFFGPGTRLTVL.

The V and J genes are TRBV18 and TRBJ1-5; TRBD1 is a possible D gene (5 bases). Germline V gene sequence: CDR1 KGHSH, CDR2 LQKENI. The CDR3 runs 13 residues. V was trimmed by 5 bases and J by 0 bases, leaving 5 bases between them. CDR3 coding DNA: TGTGCCAGCTCAGACAGTAGCAATCAGCCCCAGCATTTT. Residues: CASSDSSNQPQHF.

The CDR3 nucleotides read TGTGCCAGCATCGGACTAGCGGGAGGGCCGTGGGAGACCCAGTACTTC. This sequence encodes CASIGLAGGPWETQYF. The chain recombines TRBV25-1 with TRBJ2-5, with 15 positions matching TRBD2. The CDR3 has 16 amino acids. Germline V gives CDR1 MGHDK, CDR2 SYGVNS. V dropped 7 bases and J dropped 5; count of bases not matched to a gene: 8.

CDR3 in DNA: TGTGCCAGCGGAGGGAATACGGGGAGGGAGACCCAGTACTTC. It is translated as CASGGNTGRETQYF. This chain uses TRBV11-2 with TRBJ2-5; TRBD2 is a possible D gene (6 bases). CDR3 size: 14 residues. The germline V gene encodes CDR1 SGHAT and CDR2 FQNNGV. V lost 8 bases and J 5 bases, leaving 18 bases between the germline ends.

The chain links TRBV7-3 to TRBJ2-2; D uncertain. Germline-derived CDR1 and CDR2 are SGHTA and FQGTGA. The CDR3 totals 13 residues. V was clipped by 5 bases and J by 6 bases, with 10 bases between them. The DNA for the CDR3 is TGTGCCAGCAGCCCTAGAGCCTCCGGGGAGCTGTTTTTT. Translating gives CASSPRASGELFF.

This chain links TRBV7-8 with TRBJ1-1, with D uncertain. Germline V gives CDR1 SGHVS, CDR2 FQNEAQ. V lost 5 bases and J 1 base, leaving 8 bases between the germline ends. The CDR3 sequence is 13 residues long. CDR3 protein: CASSPDWNTEAFF. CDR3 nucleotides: TGTGCCAGCAGCCCGGACTGGAACACTGAAGCTTTCTTT.

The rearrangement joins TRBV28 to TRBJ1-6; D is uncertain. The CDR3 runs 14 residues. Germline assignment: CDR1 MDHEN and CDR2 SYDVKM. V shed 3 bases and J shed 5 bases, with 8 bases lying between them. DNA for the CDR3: TGTGCCAGCAGTTTTTCTGACAATAATTCACCCCTCCACTTT. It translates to CASSFSDNNSPLHF. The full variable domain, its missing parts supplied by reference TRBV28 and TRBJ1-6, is DVKVTQSSRYLVKRTGEKVFLECVQDMDHENMFWYRQDPGLGLRLIYFSYDVKMKEKGDIPEGYSVSREKKERFSLILESASTNQTSMYLCASSFSDNNSPLHFGNGTRLTVT.

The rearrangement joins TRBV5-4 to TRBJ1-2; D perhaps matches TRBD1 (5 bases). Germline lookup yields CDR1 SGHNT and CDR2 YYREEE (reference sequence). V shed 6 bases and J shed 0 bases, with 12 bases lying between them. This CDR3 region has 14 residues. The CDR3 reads CASNRGGSNYGYTF. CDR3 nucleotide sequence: TGTGCCAGCAACCGGGGGGGTTCTAACTATGGCTACACCTTC.

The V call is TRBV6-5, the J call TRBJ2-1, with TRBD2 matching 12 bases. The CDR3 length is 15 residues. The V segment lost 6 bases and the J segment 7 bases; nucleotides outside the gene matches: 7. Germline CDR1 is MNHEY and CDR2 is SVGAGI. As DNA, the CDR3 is TGTGCCAGCAGGATTGGGACTAGCGGGCTAAATGAGCAGTTCTTC. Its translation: CASRIGTSGLNEQFF.

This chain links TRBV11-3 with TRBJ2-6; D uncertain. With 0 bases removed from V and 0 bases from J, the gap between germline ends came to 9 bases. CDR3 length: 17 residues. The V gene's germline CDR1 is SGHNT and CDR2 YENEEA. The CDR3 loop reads CASSLEQPSSGANVLTF. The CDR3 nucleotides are TGTGCCAGCAGCTTAGAACAGCCCAGCTCTGGGGCCAACGTCCTGACTTTC.

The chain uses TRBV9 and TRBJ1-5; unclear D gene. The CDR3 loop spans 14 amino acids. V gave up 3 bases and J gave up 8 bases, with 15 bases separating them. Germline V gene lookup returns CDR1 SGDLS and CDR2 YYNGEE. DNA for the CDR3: TGTGCCAGCAGCGAGGGCAAGGGAGATGAGCCCCAGCATTTT. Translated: CASSEGKGDEPQHF.

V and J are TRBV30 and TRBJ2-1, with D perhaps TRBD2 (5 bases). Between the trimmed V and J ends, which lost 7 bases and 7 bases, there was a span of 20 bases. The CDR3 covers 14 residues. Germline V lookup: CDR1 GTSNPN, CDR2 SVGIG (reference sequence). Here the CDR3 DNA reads TGTGCCTCCTCCCGCGGACCACTAGGTAATGAGCAGTTCTTC. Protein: CASSRGPLGNEQFF.

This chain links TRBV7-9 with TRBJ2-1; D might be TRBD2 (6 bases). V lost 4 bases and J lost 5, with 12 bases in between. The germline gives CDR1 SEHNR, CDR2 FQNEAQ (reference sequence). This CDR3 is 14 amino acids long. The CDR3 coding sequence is TGTGCCAGCAGCTCCCCGCGACTAGACAATGAGCAGTTCTTC. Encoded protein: CASSSPRLDNEQFF.

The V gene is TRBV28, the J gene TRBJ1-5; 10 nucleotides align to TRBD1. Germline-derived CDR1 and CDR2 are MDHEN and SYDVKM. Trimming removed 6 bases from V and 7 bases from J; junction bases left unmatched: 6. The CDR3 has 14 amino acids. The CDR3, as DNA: TGTGCCAGCAGCGCCGGGACAGGGGCGCAGCCCCAGCATTTT. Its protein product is CASSAGTGAQPQHF.